Listed below are T cell receptor beta chains from one sample, sequenced in a study of CD8+ T cells in alopecia areata. The protocol was immunoSEQ multiplex PCR, while the TCRdb copy is restricted to in-frame clones and leaves out a portion. The profile shows just over 150,000 clones, 55% to 75% of them singletons. This specimen consisted of CD4+ T cells sorted from blood, obtained at week 4, from a patient treated with tofacitinib. The receptor set was obtained from a human donor with alopecia areata. The CDR3 runs from the conserved cysteine through the conserved F or W. Each record gives: J gene, V gene, D gene, clone size, CDR3 protein, CDR3 DNA. A D gene is named only where the DNA matches it firmly. Size values are once, few and many counts, or a class for expanded clones, and some rows have none.

j_gene: TRBJ1-1
v_gene: TRBV29-1
d_gene: TRBD1
abundance: .
CDR3aa: CSVARTGATEAFF
CDR3nt: TGCAGCGTTGCTCGGACAGGGGCCACTGAAGCTTTCTTT

j_gene: TRBJ2-4
v_gene: TRBV27
d_gene: .
abundance: .
CDR3aa: CASSLAGIAKNIQYF
CDR3nt: TGTGCCAGCAGTTTAGCGGGGATAGCCAAAAACATTCAGTACTTC

j_gene: TRBJ1-6
v_gene: TRBV14
d_gene: .
abundance: .
CDR3aa: CASSLGVSPLHF
CDR3nt: TGTGCCAGCAGCCTCGGGGTTTCACCCCTCCACTTT

j_gene: TRBJ2-1
v_gene: TRBV30
d_gene: .
abundance: few
CDR3aa: CAWSVHGGSYNEQFF
CDR3nt: TGTGCCTGGAGTGTACACGGCGGATCCTACAATGAGCAGTTCTTC

j_gene: TRBJ1-6
v_gene: TRBV25-1
d_gene: TRBD1
abundance: .
CDR3aa: CASRTGGSPLHF
CDR3nt: TGTGCCAGCAGGACAGGGGGTTCACCCCTCCACTTT

j_gene: TRBJ1-6
v_gene: TRBV27
d_gene: .
abundance: .
CDR3aa: CASSFFRGTGPLHF
CDR3nt: TGTGCCAGCAGTTTCTTTAGGGGCACTGGGCCCCTCCACTTT

j_gene: TRBJ1-5
v_gene: TRBV6-6
d_gene: .
abundance: .
CDR3aa: CASSGFNQPQHF
CDR3nt: TGTGCCAGCAGTGGTTTCAATCAGCCCCAGCATTTT

j_gene: TRBJ1-1
v_gene: TRBV11-1
d_gene: .
abundance: .
CDR3aa: CASSRTVNTEAFF
CDR3nt: TGTGCCAGCAGCCGGACTGTGAACACTGAAGCTTTCTTT

j_gene: TRBJ1-1
v_gene: TRBV5-1
d_gene: .
abundance: .
CDR3aa: CASSLARTNTEAFF
CDR3nt: TGCGCCAGCAGCTTGGCCCGGACGAACACTGAAGCTTTCTTT

j_gene: TRBJ1-5
v_gene: TRBV7-2
d_gene: .
abundance: .
CDR3aa: CASSFGIDQPQHF
CDR3nt: TGTGCCAGCAGCTTCGGAATTGATCAGCCCCAGCATTTT

j_gene: TRBJ2-3
v_gene: TRBV2
d_gene: TRBD1
abundance: .
CDR3aa: CASSEDRFTDTQYF
CDR3nt: TGTGCCAGCAGTGAGGACAGGTTCACAGATACGCAGTATTTT

j_gene: TRBJ2-5
v_gene: TRBV2
d_gene: .
abundance: .
CDR3aa: CASSIPITPQETQYF
CDR3nt: TGTGCCAGCAGTATACCGATTACCCCACAAGAGACCCAGTACTTC

j_gene: TRBJ2-1
v_gene: TRBV5-1
d_gene: .
abundance: few
CDR3aa: CASSWVRGEQFF
CDR3nt: TGCGCCAGCAGCTGGGTCCGGGGAGAGCAGTTCTTC

j_gene: TRBJ1-2
v_gene: TRBV29-1
d_gene: .
abundance: .
CDR3aa: CSVGDSMGLGPYSNTF
CDR3nt: TGCAGCGTTGGAGACAGTATGGGGTTGGGGCCATACTCTAACACCTTC

j_gene: TRBJ1-1
v_gene: TRBV18
d_gene: TRBD1
abundance: .
CDR3aa: CASLQKTGVTEAFF
CDR3nt: TGTGCCAGCTTACAAAAAACAGGGGTCACTGAAGCTTTCTTT

j_gene: TRBJ2-5
v_gene: TRBV2
d_gene: .
abundance: .
CDR3aa: CASKAQSIRKETQYF
CDR3nt: TGTGCCAGCAAGGCCCAGTCCATCCGGAAAGAGACCCAGTACTTC

j_gene: TRBJ2-1
v_gene: TRBV2
d_gene: TRBD1
abundance: few
CDR3aa: CAKGQVNNEQFF
CDR3nt: TGTGCCAAGGGACAGGTGAACAATGAGCAGTTCTTC

j_gene: TRBJ1-2
v_gene: TRBV5-6
d_gene: .
abundance: .
CDR3aa: CASGLDSYGYTF
CDR3nt: TGTGCCAGCGGACTAGACAGTTATGGCTACACCTTC

j_gene: TRBJ2-1
v_gene: TRBV19
d_gene: TRBD1
abundance: .
CDR3aa: CASSHPETGGNYNEQFF
CDR3nt: TGTGCCAGTAGTCACCCCGAGACAGGGGGGAACTACAATGAGCAGTTCTTC

j_gene: TRBJ2-5
v_gene: TRBV10-3
d_gene: .
abundance: few
CDR3aa: CAISEGRGGYQETQYF
CDR3nt: TGTGCCATCAGTGAGGGGCGGGGCGGGTACCAAGAGACCCAGTACTTC

j_gene: TRBJ2-5
v_gene: TRBV14
d_gene: .
abundance: .
CDR3aa: CASSQERNRVHETQYF
CDR3nt: TGTGCCAGCAGCCAAGAGCGGAACAGGGTTCACGAGACCCAGTACTTC

j_gene: TRBJ1-3
v_gene: TRBV12-5
d_gene: .
abundance: .
CDR3aa: CASGPPRDIGIYF
CDR3nt: TGTGCTAGTGGTCCACCCCGGGACATAGGCATATATTTT

j_gene: TRBJ2-7
v_gene: TRBV15
d_gene: .
abundance: .
CDR3aa: CATSRDLYEQYF
CDR3nt: TGTGCCACCAGCAGAGATCTTTACGAGCAGTACTTC

j_gene: TRBJ1-5
v_gene: TRBV14
d_gene: .
abundance: .
CDR3aa: CASSQGLNQPQHF
CDR3nt: TGTGCCAGCAGCCAAGGTCTCAATCAGCCCCAGCATTTT

j_gene: TRBJ2-5
v_gene: TRBV30
d_gene: .
abundance: .
CDR3aa: CAWSGPLRYQETQYF
CDR3nt: TGTGCCTGGAGTGGCCCGCTACGGTACCAAGAGACCCAGTACTTC

j_gene: TRBJ1-5
v_gene: TRBV6-1
d_gene: .
abundance: .
CDR3aa: CASSDGSFFQPQHF
CDR3nt: TGTGCCAGCAGTGACGGCAGTTTCTTTCAGCCCCAGCATTTT

j_gene: TRBJ2-1
v_gene: TRBV30
d_gene: .
abundance: few
CDR3aa: CAWSDRGGYNEQFF
CDR3nt: TGTGCCTGGAGTGACAGGGGAGGATACAATGAGCAGTTCTTC

j_gene: TRBJ2-7
v_gene: TRBV29-1
d_gene: .
abundance: once
CDR3aa: CSVEDYEQYF
CDR3nt: TGCAGCGTTGAAGATTACGAGCAGTACTTC

j_gene: TRBJ2-5
v_gene: TRBV25-1
d_gene: .
abundance: .
CDR3aa: CASRGGLETQYF
CDR3nt: TGTGCCAGCAGGGGGGGGCTCGAGACCCAGTACTTC

j_gene: TRBJ2-1
v_gene: TRBV5-4
d_gene: TRBD2
abundance: few
CDR3aa: CASSPGLAGMGEQFF
CDR3nt: TGTGCCAGCAGCCCCGGGCTAGCGGGGATGGGTGAGCAGTTCTTC

j_gene: TRBJ1-5
v_gene: TRBV4-1
d_gene: .
abundance: .
CDR3aa: CASSQDGRQVLGNQPQHF
CDR3nt: TGCGCCAGCAGCCAAGATGGGAGACAGGTCCTTGGGAATCAGCCCCAGCATTTT

j_gene: TRBJ1-5
v_gene: TRBV9
d_gene: .
abundance: .
CDR3aa: CASSVGDSRNQPQHF
CDR3nt: TGTGCCAGCAGCGTAGGAGACAGCCGAAATCAGCCCCAGCATTTT

j_gene: TRBJ2-5
v_gene: TRBV13
d_gene: TRBD2
abundance: few
CDR3aa: CASSKRLAGLQETQYF
CDR3nt: TGTGCCAGCAGCAAACGACTAGCGGGGCTTCAAGAGACCCAGTACTTC

j_gene: TRBJ2-7
v_gene: TRBV5-1
d_gene: TRBD1
abundance: few
CDR3aa: CASSLGQGIPYEQYF
CDR3nt: TGCGCCAGCAGCTTGGGACAGGGAATTCCCTACGAGCAGTACTTC

j_gene: TRBJ1-5
v_gene: TRBV5-1
d_gene: .
abundance: .
CDR3aa: CASSTQSGQPQHF
CDR3nt: TGCGCCAGCAGCACACAATCGGGTCAGCCCCAGCATTTT

j_gene: TRBJ2-5
v_gene: TRBV9
d_gene: .
abundance: .
CDR3aa: CASSRTAETQYF
CDR3nt: TGTGCCAGCAGCCGGACAGCCGAGACCCAGTACTTC

j_gene: TRBJ1-2
v_gene: TRBV29-1
d_gene: TRBD1
abundance: .
CDR3aa: CSGEGTGGHYGYTF
CDR3nt: TGCAGCGGAGAGGGGACAGGGGGACACTATGGCTACACCTTC

j_gene: TRBJ1-2
v_gene: TRBV10-3
d_gene: TRBD1
abundance: few
CDR3aa: CAISEGTDGYTF
CDR3nt: TGTGCCATCAGTGAGGGGACAGACGGCTACACCTTC

j_gene: TRBJ2-7
v_gene: TRBV2
d_gene: .
abundance: .
CDR3aa: CASSAKDSYEQYF
CDR3nt: TGTGCCAGCAGTGCAAAGGATTCCTACGAGCAGTACTTC

j_gene: TRBJ1-1
v_gene: TRBV4-3
d_gene: TRBD1
abundance: .
CDR3aa: CASSQDTGGTNTEAFF
CDR3nt: TGCGCCAGCAGCCAAGATACAGGGGGCACGAACACTGAAGCTTTCTTT

j_gene: TRBJ2-7
v_gene: TRBV10-3
d_gene: .
abundance: .
CDR3aa: CAISEPPSGDEQYF
CDR3nt: TGTGCCATCAGTGAGCCGCCGTCCGGAGACGAGCAGTACTTC

j_gene: TRBJ2-5
v_gene: TRBV7-2
d_gene: .
abundance: few
CDR3aa: CASTERGAPGETQYF
CDR3nt: TGTGCCAGCACCGAAAGGGGAGCCCCTGGGGAGACCCAGTACTTC

j_gene: TRBJ1-2
v_gene: TRBV2
d_gene: .
abundance: .
CDR3aa: CASSEAQDPGYTF
CDR3nt: TGTGCCAGCAGTGAAGCTCAGGACCCCGGCTACACCTTC

j_gene: TRBJ2-3
v_gene: TRBV6-6
d_gene: .
abundance: .
CDR3aa: CASILGGDHSTDTQYF
CDR3nt: TGTGCCAGCATCCTAGGGGGGGACCATAGCACAGATACGCAGTATTTT

j_gene: TRBJ1-2
v_gene: TRBV30
d_gene: TRBD1
abundance: once
CDR3aa: CAWTGGIGYTF
CDR3nt: TGTGCCTGGACAGGGGGCATTGGCTACACCTTC

j_gene: TRBJ1-2
v_gene: TRBV30
d_gene: .
abundance: .
CDR3aa: CAWSFSRKDYGYTF
CDR3nt: TGTGCCTGGAGCTTCAGTCGGAAGGACTATGGCTACACCTTC

j_gene: TRBJ2-3
v_gene: TRBV29-1
d_gene: .
abundance: .
CDR3aa: CSVVWANTQYF
CDR3nt: TGCAGCGTTGTGTGGGCAAATACGCAGTATTTT

j_gene: TRBJ2-1
v_gene: TRBV6-5
d_gene: TRBD1
abundance: few
CDR3aa: CASSFRQGGEQFF
CDR3nt: TGTGCCAGCAGTTTTAGACAGGGGGGTGAGCAGTTCTTC

j_gene: TRBJ1-5
v_gene: TRBV7-8
d_gene: .
abundance: .
CDR3aa: CASSLAPAGQPQHF
CDR3nt: TGTGCCAGCAGCTTAGCGCCCGCCGGGCAGCCCCAGCATTTT

j_gene: TRBJ2-5
v_gene: TRBV7-6
d_gene: TRBD2
abundance: .
CDR3aa: CASSLGLAGQETQYF
CDR3nt: TGTGCCAGCAGCCTAGGACTAGCGGGGCAAGAGACCCAGTACTTC

j_gene: TRBJ1-1
v_gene: TRBV7-9
d_gene: .
abundance: many
CDR3aa: CASSLFNSNTEAFF
CDR3nt: TGTGCCAGCAGCTTATTCAACTCGAACACTGAAGCTTTCTTT

j_gene: TRBJ2-5
v_gene: TRBV29-1
d_gene: .
abundance: .
CDR3aa: CSVTGGGETQYF
CDR3nt: TGCAGCGTTACTGGGGGCGGAGAGACCCAGTACTTC

j_gene: TRBJ2-5
v_gene: TRBV4-2
d_gene: .
abundance: few
CDR3aa: CASSQGIQETQYF
CDR3nt: TGTGCCAGCAGCCAAGGGATACAAGAGACCCAGTACTTC

j_gene: TRBJ2-5
v_gene: TRBV29-1
d_gene: .
abundance: .
CDR3aa: CSVGWVVEGETQYF
CDR3nt: TGCAGCGTCGGCTGGGTTGTGGAAGGAGAGACCCAGTACTTC

j_gene: TRBJ1-1
v_gene: TRBV7-9
d_gene: .
abundance: .
CDR3aa: CASSQQRSTEAFF
CDR3nt: TGTGCCAGCAGCCAACAGAGGAGCACTGAAGCTTTCTTT

j_gene: TRBJ1-6
v_gene: TRBV23-1
d_gene: .
abundance: .
CDR3aa: CARDRDINSPLHF
CDR3nt: TGCGCCAGAGACCGGGACATAAATTCACCCCTCCACTTT

j_gene: TRBJ1-1
v_gene: TRBV11-3
d_gene: .
abundance: many
CDR3aa: CASSWGNTEAFF
CDR3nt: TGTGCCAGCAGCTGGGGGAACACTGAAGCTTTCTTT